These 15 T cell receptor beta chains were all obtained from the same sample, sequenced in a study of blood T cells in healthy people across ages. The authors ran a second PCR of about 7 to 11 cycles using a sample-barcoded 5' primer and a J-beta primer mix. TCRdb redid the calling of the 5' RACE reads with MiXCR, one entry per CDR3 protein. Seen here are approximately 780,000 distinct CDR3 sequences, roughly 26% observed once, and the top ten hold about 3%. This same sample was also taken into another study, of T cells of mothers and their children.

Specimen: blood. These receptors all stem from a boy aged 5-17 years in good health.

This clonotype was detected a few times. CDR3 protein: CASSLTGLSSHNYGYTF. The CDR3 DNA reads as TGTGCCAGCAGCTTAACAGGGCTAAGTTCTCATAACTATGGCTACACCTTC. V usage is TRBV7-9 and J usage is TRBJ1-2; a possible D gene is TRBD1 (6 bases). With 2 bases removed from V and 1 base from J, the gap between germline ends came to 17 bases. The CDR3 loop spans 17 amino acids. Germline loops: CDR1 SEHNR, CDR2 FQNEAQ (reference sequence). Together with reference TRBV7-9 and TRBJ1-2, the CDR3 gives the full variable domain: DTGVSQNPRHKITKRGQNVTFRCDPISEHNRLYWYRQTLGQGPEFLTYFQNEAQLEKSRLLSDRFSAERPKGSFSTLEIQRTEQGDSAMYLCASSLTGLSSHNYGYTFGSGTRLTVV.

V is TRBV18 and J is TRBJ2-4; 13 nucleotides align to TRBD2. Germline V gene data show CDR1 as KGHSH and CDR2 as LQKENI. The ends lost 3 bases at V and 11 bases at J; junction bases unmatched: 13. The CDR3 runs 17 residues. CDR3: CASSPSGRTSGGLLQYF. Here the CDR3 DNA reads TGTGCCAGCTCACCTTCCGGCCGGACTAGCGGGGGACTGCTTCAGTACTTC.

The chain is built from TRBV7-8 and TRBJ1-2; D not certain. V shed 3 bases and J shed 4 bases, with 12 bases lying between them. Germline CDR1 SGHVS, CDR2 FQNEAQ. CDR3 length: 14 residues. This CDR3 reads CASSLRQDGYGYTF. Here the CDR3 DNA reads TGTGCCAGCAGCTTGAGACAAGACGGCTATGGCTACACCTTC.

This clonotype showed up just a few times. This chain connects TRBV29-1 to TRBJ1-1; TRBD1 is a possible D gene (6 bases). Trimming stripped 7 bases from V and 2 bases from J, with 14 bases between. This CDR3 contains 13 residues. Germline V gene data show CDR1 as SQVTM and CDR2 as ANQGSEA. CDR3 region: CSAANRANTEAFF. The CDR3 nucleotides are TGCAGCGCGGCGAACAGGGCAAACACTGAAGCTTTCTTT. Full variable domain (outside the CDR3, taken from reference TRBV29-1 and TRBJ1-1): SAVISQKPSRDICQRGTSLTIQCQVDSQVTMMFWYRQQPGQSLTLIATANQGSEATYESGFVIDKFPISRPNLTFSTLTVSNMSPEDSSIYLCSAANRANTEAFFGQGTRLTVV.

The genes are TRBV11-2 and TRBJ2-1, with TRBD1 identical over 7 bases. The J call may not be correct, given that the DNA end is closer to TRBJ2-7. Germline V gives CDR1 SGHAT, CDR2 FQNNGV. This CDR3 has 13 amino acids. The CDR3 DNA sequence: TGTGCCAGCAGCTTAGCCGGACAGGACGAGCAGTACTTC. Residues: CASSLAGQDEQYF.

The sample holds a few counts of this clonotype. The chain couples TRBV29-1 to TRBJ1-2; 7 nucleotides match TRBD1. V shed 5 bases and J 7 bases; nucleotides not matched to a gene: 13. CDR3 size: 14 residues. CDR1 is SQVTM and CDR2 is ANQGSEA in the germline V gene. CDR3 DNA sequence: TGCAGCGTTTTCAAATCAGACAGGGAAGGTGGCTACACCTTC. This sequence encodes CSVFKSDREGGYTF.

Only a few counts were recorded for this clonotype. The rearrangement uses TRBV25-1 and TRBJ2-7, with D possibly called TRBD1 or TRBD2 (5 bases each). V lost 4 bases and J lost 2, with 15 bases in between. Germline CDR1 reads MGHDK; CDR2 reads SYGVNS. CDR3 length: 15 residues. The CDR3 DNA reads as TGTGCCAGCAGTGGAACCCCCAGGGAGCCCTACGAGCAGTACTTC. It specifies CASSGTPREPYEQYF.

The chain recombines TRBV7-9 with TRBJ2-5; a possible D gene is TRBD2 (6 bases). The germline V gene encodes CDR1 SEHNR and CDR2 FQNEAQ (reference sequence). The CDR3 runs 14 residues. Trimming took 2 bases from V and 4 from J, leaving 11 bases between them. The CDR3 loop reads CASSLLREVETQYF. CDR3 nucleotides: TGTGCCAGCAGCTTATTGAGGGAGGTAGAGACCCAGTACTTC. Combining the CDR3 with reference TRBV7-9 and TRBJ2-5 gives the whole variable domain DTGVSQNPRHKITKRGQNVTFRCDPISEHNRLYWYRQTLGQGPEFLTYFQNEAQLEKSRLLSDRFSAERPKGSFSTLEIQRTEQGDSAMYLCASSLLREVETQYFGPGTRLLVL.

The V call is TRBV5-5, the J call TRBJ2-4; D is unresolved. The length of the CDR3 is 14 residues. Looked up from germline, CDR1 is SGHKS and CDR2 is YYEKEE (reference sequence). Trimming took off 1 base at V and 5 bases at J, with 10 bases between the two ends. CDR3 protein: CASSLWASENIQYF. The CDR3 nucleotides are TGTGCCAGCAGCTTGTGGGCTTCCGAAAACATTCAGTACTTC.

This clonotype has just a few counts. CDR3 in DNA: TGTGCCAGCAGTTTGGGGGGGCTTAGCAATTCACCCCTCCACTTT. It specifies CASSLGGLSNSPLHF. The chain uses TRBV27 and TRBJ1-6; possible D gene TRBD1, 6 bases. The CDR3 contains 15 residues. Germline values: CDR1 MNHEY, CDR2 SMNVEV (reference sequence). With 3 bases removed from V and 7 bases from J, the gap between germline ends came to 13 bases.

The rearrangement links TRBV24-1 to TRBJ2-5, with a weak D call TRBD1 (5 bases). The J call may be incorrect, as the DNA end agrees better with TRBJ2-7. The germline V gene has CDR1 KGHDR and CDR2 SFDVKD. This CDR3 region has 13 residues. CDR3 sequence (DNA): TGTGCCACCAGTGACTTGGACACCTACGAGCAGTACTTC. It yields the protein CATSDLDTYEQYF.

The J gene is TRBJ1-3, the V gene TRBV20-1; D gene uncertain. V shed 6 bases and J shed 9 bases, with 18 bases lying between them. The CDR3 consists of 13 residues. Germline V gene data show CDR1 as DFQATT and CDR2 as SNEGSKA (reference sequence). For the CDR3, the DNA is TGCAGTGCCGCCCCGGGCCTCACTAGCACCATATATTTT. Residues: CSAAPGLTSTIYF.

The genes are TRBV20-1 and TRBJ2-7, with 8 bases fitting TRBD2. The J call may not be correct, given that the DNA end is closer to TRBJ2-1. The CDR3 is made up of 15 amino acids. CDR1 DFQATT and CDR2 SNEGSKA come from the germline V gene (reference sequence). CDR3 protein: CSAKGTSGNYNEQFF. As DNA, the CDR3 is TGCAGTGCTAAGGGTACTAGCGGTAACTACAATGAGCAGTTCTTC.

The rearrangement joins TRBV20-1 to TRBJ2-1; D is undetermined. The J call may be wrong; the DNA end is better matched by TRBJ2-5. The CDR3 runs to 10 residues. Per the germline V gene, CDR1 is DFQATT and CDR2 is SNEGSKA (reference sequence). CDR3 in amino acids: CSAATETQYF. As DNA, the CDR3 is TGCAGTGCGGCAACAGAGACCCAGTACTTC.

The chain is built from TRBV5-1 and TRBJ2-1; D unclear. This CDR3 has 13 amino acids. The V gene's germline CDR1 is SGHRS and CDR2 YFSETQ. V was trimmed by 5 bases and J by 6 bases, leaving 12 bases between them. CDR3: CASSPRPTNEQFF. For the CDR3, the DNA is TGCGCCAGCAGTCCCCGACCGACCAATGAGCAGTTCTTC. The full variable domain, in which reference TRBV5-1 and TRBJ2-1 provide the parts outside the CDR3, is KAGVTQTPRYLIKTRGQQVTLSCSPISGHRSVSWYQQTPGQGLQFLFEYFSETQRNKGNFPGRFSGRQFSNSRSEMNVSTLELGDSALYLCASSPRPTNEQFFGPGTRLTVL.